The 9 T cell receptor beta chains below were found in one sample sequenced in a study of T-cell reconstitution after alpha-beta-depleted transplantation in children. Unique molecular identifiers featured in how the TCRbeta library was prepared. TCRdb fed the PCR reads into MiXCR, producing one record per CDR3 protein. The sample has approximately 400,000 distinct CDR3 sequences, about a sixth seen once. This material consisted of PBMCs, mostly from graft donor cells, taken 360 days after TCRalphabeta/CD19-depleted stem cell transplant. The receptors derive from a boy under three years old who had a stem cell transplant for Wiskott-Aldrich syndrome, so the T cells may come from the graft donor.

The J gene is TRBJ2-7, the V gene TRBV7-8, with 7 bases fitting TRBD1. V gave up 5 bases and J gave up 4 bases; unmatched junction bases: 5. This CDR3 is built from 13 residues. In germline, CDR1 is SGHVS, CDR2 FQNEAQ. CDR3 in amino acids: CASSPDRLYEQYF. The CDR3 DNA follows: TGTGCCAGCAGCCCGGACAGGTTGTACGAGCAGTACTTC. Full variable domain (remainder filled in from reference TRBV7-8 and TRBJ2-7): GAGVSQSPRYKVAKRGQDVALRCDPISGHVSLFWYQQALGQGPEFLTYFQNEAQLDKSGLPSDRFFAERPEGSVSTLKIQRTQQEDSAVYLCASSPDRLYEQYFGPGTRLTVT.

Many counts were recorded for this clonotype. The CDR3 nucleotides are TGTGCCAGCAGTTTAACGACGGGGGGTTCGTACGAGCAGTACTTC. Its translation is CASSLTTGGSYEQYF. The chain combines TRBV12-3 or TRBV12-4 with TRBJ2-7; 7 bases match TRBD2. V was clipped by 2 bases and J by 4 bases; unmatched bases: 8. This CDR3 has 15 amino acids.

This clonotype has a handful of counts. The rearrangement links TRBV29-1 to TRBJ2-1, with 10 bases aligning to TRBD2. Germline V gene sequence: CDR1 SQVTM, CDR2 ANQGSEA. CDR3 length: 16 residues. V was clipped by 4 bases and J by 7 bases; unmatched bases: 13. This chain's CDR3 is CSVGFRLAGVGNEQFF. The CDR3, as DNA: TGCAGCGTTGGGTTCCGGCTAGCGGGAGTCGGGAATGAGCAGTTCTTC.

The chain uses TRBV6-1 and TRBJ2-1; 12 nucleotides line up with TRBD2. CDR1 is MNHNS and CDR2 is SASEGT in the germline V gene. V was clipped by 3 bases and J by 7 bases; unmatched bases: 4. The CDR3 is 15 residues long. The CDR3 nucleotides read TGTGCCAGCAGTGATCTAGCGGGAGGGCCAAATGAGCAGTTCTTC. Encoded protein: CASSDLAGGPNEQFF.

The rearrangement joins TRBV2 to TRBJ1-5; 9 nucleotides agree with TRBD1. The CDR3 sequence is 13 residues long. The ends lost 11 bases at V and 4 bases at J; junction bases unmatched: 6. Germline CDR1 is SNHLY and CDR2 is FYNNEI. The CDR3 loop reads CAGGGTGNQPQHF. As DNA, the CDR3 is TGTGCCGGGGGCGGGACAGGGAATCAGCCCCAGCATTTT.

This chain links TRBV7-9 with TRBJ1-2, with D possibly TRBD1 on 5 matching bases. Trimming left V 3 bases short and J 4 bases short, with 9 bases between. The length of the CDR3 is 13 residues. CDR1 is SEHNR and CDR2 is FQNEAQ in the germline V gene (reference sequence). CDR3 residues: CASSFSGIYGYTF. As DNA, the CDR3 is TGTGCCAGCAGCTTCTCAGGGATCTATGGCTACACCTTC.

In its sample, this clonotype was seen a few times. The J gene is TRBJ2-3, the V gene TRBV20-1; the D is unclear. V lost 7 bases and J 3 bases, leaving 11 bases between the germline ends. The CDR3 extends over 12 amino acids. Germline V gives CDR1 DFQATT, CDR2 SNEGSKA (reference sequence). The CDR3 spells CSVCGNTDTQYF. In nucleotides, the CDR3 is TGCAGTGTGTGTGGGAATACAGATACGCAGTATTTT.

This clonotype has more than one count but fewer than ten. This chain connects TRBV24-1 to TRBJ2-7; tentatively, D is TRBD2 (5 bases). The CDR3 has 13 residues. The V end lost 6 bases, the J end lost 0 bases, and 8 bases lay between the germline ends. Germline assignment: CDR1 KGHDR and CDR2 SFDVKD. The chain's CDR3 is CATSLGSSYEQYF. CDR3 coding DNA: TGTGCCACCAGTCTAGGGAGCTCCTACGAGCAGTACTTC.

This clonotype came up a few times. This chain connects TRBV7-9 to TRBJ2-7; 7 bases align to TRBD1. The CDR3 spans 17 residues. After removal of 1 base from V and 5 bases from J, the junction contained 14 bases not matched to a gene. CDR1 is SEHNR, CDR2 FQNEAQ, per germline (reference sequence). The CDR3 nucleotides read TGTGCCAGCAGCTTAGGTAAAGGACAGGTTCGGACACACGAGCAGTACTTC. It codes for CASSLGKGQVRTHEQYF.